This T cell receptor beta chain was retrieved from a study of cytomegalovirus exposure and HLA in healthy donors. Comments on this clone: The antigen remains undetermined.

The germline V gene encodes CDR1 LNHDA and CDR2 SQIVND (reference sequence). The V and J ends lost 3 bases and 0 bases, in that order; junction bases with no gene match: 4. The CDR3 is made up of 16 amino acids. PCR was performed using 60 Vbeta and 13 Jbeta primers. Assay: immunoSEQ multiplex PCR; the TCRdb copy retains only in-frame clones and omits some. The data hold 150,000 or so clones, with roughly 80% observed a single time. Overall study results and limits: Cytomegalovirus-associated TCR beta chains were listed, numbering 150 to 200. The authors assumed roughly uniform sequencing depth across donors for presence/absence analyses.

The TCR was taken from a man aged 40-55 years in good health and CMV-seropositive. The source material was PBMCs. V usage is TRBV19 and J usage is TRBJ1-4; TRBD1 agrees at 7 bases. The CDR3 reads CASSMPDRATNEKLFF. The CDR3 nucleotides are TGTGCCAGTAGTATGCCCGACAGGGCAACTAATGAAAAACTGTTTTTT.